This TCR beta chain comes out of a study of blood T cell repertoires in COVID-19. Study information: The samples span acute and convalescent COVID-19 from the United States, Italy and Spain.

Authors' data handling: It was from reference gene primer amplification that nucleated cell counts were estimated. Some clones are missing from TCRdb's copy, which holds only in-frame ones; the method was immunoSEQ multiplex PCR. V and J calls and clone size are copied from that table; D and trimming were computed from the DNA. The sample lists 40,000 to 55,000 clones; about 83% were seen once. CDR3 size: 17 residues. CDR1 is SNHLY and CDR2 is FYNNEI in the germline V gene. The trim removed 0 bases at V and 3 bases at J, leaving 6 bases unmatched. The receptor's source is a human donor in a cohort sampled during active COVID-19. Source material: peripheral blood. The chain carries TRBV2 and TRBJ1-3, with 9 bases lining up with TRBD1. Here the CDR3 reads CASSEATGGAFGNTIYF. The CDR3 nucleotides read TGTGCCAGCAGTGAAGCTACAGGGGGCGCGTTTGGAAACACCATATATTTT.